The source of this T cell receptor beta chain is a study of tumor and adjacent non-tumor tissue in lung cancer. Across the study: The patients, 10 or so men and 4 or 5 women, were roughly 31 to 85 with stage I to III disease.

No cell sorting was done before RNA was extracted from the tissue. More than 3 cm separated this lung sample from the edge of the tumor. The ends were cut back, 7 bases at V and 6 bases at J, with 21 bases in the middle. CDR1 and CDR2 from the germline V gene are MNHNS and SASEGT. This CDR3 contains 16 residues. Three rounds of nested PCR, following a modified ARM-PCR protocol, produced the TCRbeta library. TCRdb passed the multiplex PCR reads through MiXCR, listing each CDR3 protein once. The data show 40,000 to 45,000 distinct CDR3 sequences, with over 55% seen just once and roughly 42% held by the top ten. This clonotype was seen at least ten times. The target antigen is unknown. Overall study results and limits: Top 100 clones took a larger repertoire share in normal lung.

This receptor was taken from a man aged 50 to 60 with non-small cell lung cancer. Sequencing was done on a sample of distant non-tumor lung tissue. The chain employs TRBV6-1 and TRBJ1-4; no reliable D call. This chain's CDR3 is CASTHVYADVYEKLFF. Written as DNA, the CDR3 is TGTGCCAGCACTCATGTTTATGCGGACGTTTATGAAAAACTGTTTTTT.